Sequencing of this TCR beta chain was carried out in a study of blood T cell repertoires in COVID-19. Looking at the study overall: From the United States, Italy and Spain came samples of acute and convalescent COVID-19. Sources were T cells, B-cell-depleted T cells, or PBMCs; the material itself was cDNA or gDNA.

Germline values: CDR1 DFQATT, CDR2 SNEGSKA (reference sequence). The CDR3 extends over 13 amino acids. V lost 3 bases and J lost 5, with 14 bases in between. In the original workflow: Nucleated cell number was recorded as an estimate derived from reference gene primer amplification. Clones were sequenced by immunoSEQ multiplex PCR, and TCRdb holds only the in-frame ones, with some missing. V, J and clone size are those of that table, while D and trimming were read from the DNA. The table shows around 30,000 clones, with under 85% occurring only once. The TCR comes from an older woman with active or convalescent COVID-19. The specimen was peripheral blood. The chain combines TRBV20-1 with TRBJ2-7; perhaps TRBD2 as D (5 bases). For the CDR3, the DNA is TGCAGTGCTAGTCCGGGAACCGGCGACGAGCAGTACTTC. Its protein is CSASPGTGDEQYF.